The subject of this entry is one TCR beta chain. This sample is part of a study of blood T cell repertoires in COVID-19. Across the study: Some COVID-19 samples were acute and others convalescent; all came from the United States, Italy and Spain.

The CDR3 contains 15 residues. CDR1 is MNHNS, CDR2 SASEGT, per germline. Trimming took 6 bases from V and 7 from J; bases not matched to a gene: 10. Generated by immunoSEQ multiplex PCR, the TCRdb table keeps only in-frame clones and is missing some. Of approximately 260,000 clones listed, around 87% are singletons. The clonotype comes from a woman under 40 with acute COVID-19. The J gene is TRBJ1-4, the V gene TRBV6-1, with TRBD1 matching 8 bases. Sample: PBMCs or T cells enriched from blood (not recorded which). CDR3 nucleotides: TGTGCCAGCAGGTGGGGACAGGCCCCCACTGAAAAACTGTTTTTT. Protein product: CASRWGQAPTEKLFF.